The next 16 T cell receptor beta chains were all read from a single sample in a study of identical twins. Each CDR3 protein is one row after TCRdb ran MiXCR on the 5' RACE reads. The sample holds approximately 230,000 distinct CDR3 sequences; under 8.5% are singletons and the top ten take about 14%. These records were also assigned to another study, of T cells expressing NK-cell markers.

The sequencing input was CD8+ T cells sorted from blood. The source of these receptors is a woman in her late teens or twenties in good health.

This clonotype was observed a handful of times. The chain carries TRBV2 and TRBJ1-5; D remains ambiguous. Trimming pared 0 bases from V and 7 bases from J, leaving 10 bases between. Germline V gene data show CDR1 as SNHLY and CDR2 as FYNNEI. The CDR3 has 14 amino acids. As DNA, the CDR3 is TGTGCCAGCAGTGAAGCGCTTGGTCCCCAGCCCCAGCATTTT. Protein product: CASSEALGPQPQHF.

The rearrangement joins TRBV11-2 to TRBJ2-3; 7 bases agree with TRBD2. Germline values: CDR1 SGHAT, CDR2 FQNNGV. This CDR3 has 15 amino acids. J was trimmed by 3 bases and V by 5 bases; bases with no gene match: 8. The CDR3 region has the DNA TGTGCCAGCAGCCCGACTCTAGCGGTGACAGATACGCAGTATTTT. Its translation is CASSPTLAVTDTQYF. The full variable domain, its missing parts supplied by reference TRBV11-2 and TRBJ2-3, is EAGVAQSPRYKIIEKRQSVAFWCNPISGHATLYWYQQILGQGPKLLIQFQNNGVVDDSQLPKDRFSAERLKGVDSTLKIQPAKLEDSAVYLCASSPTLAVTDTQYFGPGTRLTVL.

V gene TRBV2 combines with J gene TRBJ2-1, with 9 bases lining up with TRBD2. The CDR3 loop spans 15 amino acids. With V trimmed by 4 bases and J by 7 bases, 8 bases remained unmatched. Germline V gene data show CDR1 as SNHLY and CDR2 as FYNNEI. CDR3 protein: CASSALAGRPNEQFF. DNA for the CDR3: TGTGCCAGCAGTGCCCTAGCGGGGCGACCTAATGAGCAGTTCTTC.

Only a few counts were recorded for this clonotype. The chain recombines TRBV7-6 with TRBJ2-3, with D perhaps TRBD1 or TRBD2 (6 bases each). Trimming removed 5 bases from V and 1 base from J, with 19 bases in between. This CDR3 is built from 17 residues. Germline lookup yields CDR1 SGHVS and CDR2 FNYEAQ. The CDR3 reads CASSPGTFGGGTDTQYF. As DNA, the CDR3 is TGTGCCAGCAGCCCCGGTACGTTCGGGGGCGGCACAGATACGCAGTATTTT.

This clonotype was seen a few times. DNA for the CDR3: TGTGCCAGCAGTTCTGACAGGTTTAGCACAGATACGCAGTATTTT. Encoded protein: CASSSDRFSTDTQYF. The chain uses TRBV12-3 or TRBV12-4 and TRBJ2-3; possible D gene TRBD1, 6 bases. This CDR3 is 15 amino acids long. Trimming removed 4 bases from V and 0 bases from J, with 11 bases in between.

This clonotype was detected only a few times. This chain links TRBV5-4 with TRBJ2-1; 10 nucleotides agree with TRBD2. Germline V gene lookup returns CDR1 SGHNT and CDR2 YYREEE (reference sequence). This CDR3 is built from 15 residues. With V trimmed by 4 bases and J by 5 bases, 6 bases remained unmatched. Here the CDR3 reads CASSMLAGANNEQFF. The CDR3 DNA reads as TGTGCCAGCAGCATGCTAGCGGGGGCCAACAATGAGCAGTTCTTC. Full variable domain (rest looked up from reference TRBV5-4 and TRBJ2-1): ETGVTQSPTHLIKTRGQQVTLRCSSQSGHNTVSWYQQALGQGPQFIFQYYREEENGRGNFPPRFSGLQFPNYSSELNVNALELDDSALYLCASSMLAGANNEQFFGPGTRLTVL.

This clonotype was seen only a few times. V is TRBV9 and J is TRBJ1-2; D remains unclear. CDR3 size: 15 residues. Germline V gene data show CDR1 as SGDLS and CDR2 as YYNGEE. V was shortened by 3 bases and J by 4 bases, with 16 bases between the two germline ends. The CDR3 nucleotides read TGTGCCAGCAGCGAGATTAGGGAGGCCGCCTATGGCTACACCTTC. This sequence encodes CASSEIREAAYGYTF.

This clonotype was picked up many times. The CDR3 nucleotides are TGCGCCAGCAGTGAGGTGGGGACTGGAAACACCATATATTTT. Amino acids: CASSEVGTGNTIYF. The rearrangement uses TRBV10-2 and TRBJ1-3; D gene ambiguous. CDR1 and CDR2 from the germline V gene are WSHSY and SAAADI. The germline V and J ends were trimmed by 2 bases and 2 bases, with 7 bases remaining between them. The length of the CDR3 is 14 residues.

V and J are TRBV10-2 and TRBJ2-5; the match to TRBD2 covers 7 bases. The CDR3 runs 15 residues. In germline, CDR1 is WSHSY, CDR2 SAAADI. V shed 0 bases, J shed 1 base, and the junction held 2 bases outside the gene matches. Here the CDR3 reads CASSESGGGQETQYF. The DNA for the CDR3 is TGCGCCAGCAGTGAGTCTGGGGGGGGCCAAGAGACCCAGTACTTC.

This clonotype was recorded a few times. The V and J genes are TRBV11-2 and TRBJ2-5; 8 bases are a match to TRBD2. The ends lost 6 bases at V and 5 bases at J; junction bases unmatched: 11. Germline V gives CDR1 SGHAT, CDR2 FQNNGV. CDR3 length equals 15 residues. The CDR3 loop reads CASSTGTSTLETQYF. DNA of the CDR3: TGTGCCAGCAGTACCGGGACTAGTACATTGGAGACCCAGTACTTC.

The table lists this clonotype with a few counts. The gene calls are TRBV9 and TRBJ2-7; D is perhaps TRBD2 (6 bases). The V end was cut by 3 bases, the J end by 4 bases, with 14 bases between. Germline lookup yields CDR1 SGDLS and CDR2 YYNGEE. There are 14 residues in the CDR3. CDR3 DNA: TGTGCCAGCAGCGGCGGGGTTAACATGTACGAGCAGTACTTC. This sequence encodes CASSGGVNMYEQYF.

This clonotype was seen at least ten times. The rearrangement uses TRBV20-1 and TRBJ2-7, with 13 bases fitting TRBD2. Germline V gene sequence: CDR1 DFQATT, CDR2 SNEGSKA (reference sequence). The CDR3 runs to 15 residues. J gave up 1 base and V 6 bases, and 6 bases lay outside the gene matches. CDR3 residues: CSARLAGGFSYEQYF. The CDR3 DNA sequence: TGCAGTGCCAGACTAGCGGGAGGCTTTTCCTACGAGCAGTACTTC.

Here the CDR3 DNA reads TGTGCCAGCAGCACCCCATTGACAGGGGAATCCTACGAGCAGTACTTC. This encodes CASSTPLTGESYEQYF. The rearrangement links TRBV6-1 to TRBJ2-7, with 8 nucleotides matching TRBD1. CDR1 MNHNS and CDR2 SASEGT come from the germline V gene. Unmatched junction bases numbered 11, after V lost 6 bases and J lost 1 base. This CDR3 spans 16 amino acids.

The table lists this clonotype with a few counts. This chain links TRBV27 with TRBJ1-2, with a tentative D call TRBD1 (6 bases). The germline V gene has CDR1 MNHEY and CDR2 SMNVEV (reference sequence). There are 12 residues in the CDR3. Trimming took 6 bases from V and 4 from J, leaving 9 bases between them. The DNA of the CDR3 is TGTGCCAGCAGAAAGGGGGGCTATGGCTACACCTTC. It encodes CASRKGGYGYTF.

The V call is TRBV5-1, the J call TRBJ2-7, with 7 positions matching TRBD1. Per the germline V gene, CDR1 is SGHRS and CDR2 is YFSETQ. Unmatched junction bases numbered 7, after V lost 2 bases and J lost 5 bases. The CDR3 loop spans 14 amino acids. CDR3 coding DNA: TGCGCCAGCAGCTTACACAGGGGCTGGGACGAGCAGTACTTC. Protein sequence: CASSLHRGWDEQYF. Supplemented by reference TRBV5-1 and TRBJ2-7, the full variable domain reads KAGVTQTPRYLIKTRGQQVTLSCSPISGHRSVSWYQQTPGQGLQFLFEYFSETQRNKGNFPGRFSGRQFSNSRSEMNVSTLELGDSALYLCASSLHRGWDEQYFGPGTRLTVT.

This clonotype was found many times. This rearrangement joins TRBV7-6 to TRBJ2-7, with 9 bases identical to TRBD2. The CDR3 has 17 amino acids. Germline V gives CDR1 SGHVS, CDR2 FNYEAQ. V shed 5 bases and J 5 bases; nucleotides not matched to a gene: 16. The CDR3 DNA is TGTGCCAGCAGCCCAATTGTCCGAGCGGGAGGTTTAAACGAGCAGTACTTC. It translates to CASSPIVRAGGLNEQYF.